This entry describes one TCR beta chain. The antigen is not known. This entry is derived from a study of cytomegalovirus exposure and HLA in healthy donors. Turning to the study itself: Of more than 350 genotyped donors, approximately 80% clustered with self-reported Caucasian donors. Whole-study results and caveats: Evidence from a later analysis indicated that most CMV-associated TCR beta chains looked HLA-restricted. Per a prior analysis, the majority of TCR beta V segments were productive roughly 90% or roughly 30% of the time.

PCR primers comprised 60 Vbeta and 13 Jbeta primers. The repertoire was sequenced with immunoSEQ multiplex PCR; TCRdb's copy has only in-frame clones and lacks some. The profile shows under 150,000 clones, approximately 81% of them singletons. Germline CDR1 is SEHNR and CDR2 is FQNEAQ (reference sequence). The CDR3 contains 16 residues. V gave up 2 bases and J gave up 9 bases, with 23 bases separating them. The chain links TRBV7-9 to TRBJ2-7, with a tentative D call TRBD2 (5 bases). The receptor was isolated from a woman in her 40s in good health and CMV-seropositive. Source material: PBMCs. The CDR3: CASSLMASGQSRGQYF. The CDR3 DNA reads as TGTGCCAGCAGCTTAATGGCGTCAGGCCAATCCCGGGGGCAGTACTTC.